These 9 T cell receptor beta chains originate from one sample sequenced in a study of T cell responses to AZD1222 COVID-19 vaccine. The assay was immunoSEQ multiplex PCR, and TCRdb's table has in-frame clones only and misses some. The table includes under 95,000 clones, about 90% detected once. This specimen was peripheral blood, taken 28 days after the second AZD1222 dose. These receptor sequences come from an adult who received the AZD1222 COVID-19 vaccine.

This sequence joins TRBV5-1 and TRBJ2-1; tentatively, D is TRBD2 (5 bases). V lost 2 bases, J lost 6 bases, and 12 bases lay in between. Per germline, CDR1 SGHRS and CDR2 YFSETQ. The CDR3 totals 14 residues. CDR3 nucleotides: TGCGCCAGCAGCTTATGGGAGACGGGCAATGAGCAGTTCTTC. This sequence encodes CASSLWETGNEQFF.

The chain is built from TRBV30 and TRBJ1-2; perhaps TRBD1 as D (6 bases). Germline values: CDR1 GTSNPN, CDR2 SVGIG (reference sequence). CDR3 length equals 13 residues. V shed 0 bases and J shed 8 bases, with 13 bases lying between them. The CDR3: CAWSVGGAGGYTF. For the CDR3, the DNA is TGTGCCTGGAGTGTAGGGGGGGCAGGGGGCTACACCTTC. Based on the CDR3 plus reference TRBV30 and TRBJ1-2, the full variable domain is SQTIHQWPATLVQPVGSPLSLECTVEGTSNPNLYWYRQAAGRGLQLLFYSVGIGQISSEVPQNLSASRPQDRQFILSSKKLLLSDSGFYLCAWSVGGAGGYTFGSGTRLTVV.

V usage is TRBV6-5 and J usage is TRBJ1-2; D not certain. Trimming cost V 5 bases and J 2 bases, with 9 bases left between them. The CDR3 has 13 amino acids. Germline V gene data show CDR1 as MNHEY and CDR2 as SVGAGI. CDR3 DNA sequence: TGTGCCAGCAGTCTGGGCCCCAACTATGGCTACACCTTC. It codes for CASSLGPNYGYTF.

This rearrangement joins TRBV7-9 to TRBJ2-2, with TRBD2 as a possible D gene (7 bases). Per germline, CDR1 SEHNR and CDR2 FQNEAQ (reference sequence). The CDR3 is 15 amino acids. Between the trimmed V and J ends, which lost 5 bases and 1 base, there was a span of 11 bases. In DNA, the CDR3 is TGTGCCAGCAGCACGGGGGGCGAGAACACCGGGGAGCTGTTTTTT. Amino acids: CASSTGGENTGELFF.

This clone was seen only once. The rearrangement links TRBV18 to TRBJ1-1, with D perhaps TRBD1 (5 bases). CDR3 length equals 12 residues. From germline, CDR1 is KGHSH and CDR2 LQKENI. V was clipped by 2 bases and J by 5 bases, with 6 bases between them. The CDR3: CASSPSGTEAFF. In DNA form, the CDR3 reads TGTGCCAGCTCACCATCAGGGACTGAAGCTTTCTTT.

V and J are TRBV3-1 (or the pseudogene TRBV3-2) and TRBJ1-4; 8 nucleotides agree with TRBD1. CDR1 and CDR2 from the germline V gene are LGHDT and YNNKEL (reference sequence). The CDR3 spans 16 residues. Trimming removed 1 base from V and 7 bases from J; junction bases left unmatched: 8. The CDR3 region has the DNA TGTGCCAGCAGCCAAGGGAGCAGGGGGCGAGGTGAAAAACTGTTTTTT. Translating it yields CASSQGSRGRGEKLFF.

The chain employs TRBV15 and TRBJ1-5; TRBD1 aligns across 8 bases. Germline V gene sequence: CDR1 LNHNV, CDR2 YYDKDF (reference sequence). The CDR3 runs 18 residues. The ends lost 5 bases at V and 0 bases at J; junction bases unmatched: 12. Here the CDR3 DNA reads TGTGCCACCAGCGGTAGGGACAGGCGTCTCTATAGCAATCAGCCCCAGCATTTT. Protein product: CATSGRDRRLYSNQPQHF. Filled out from reference TRBV15 and TRBJ1-5, the complete variable domain reads DAMVIQNPRYQVTQFGKPVTLSCSQTLNHNVMYWYQQKSSQAPKLLFHYYDKDFNNEADTPDNFQSRRPNTSFCFLDIRSPGLGDTAMYLCATSGRDRRLYSNQPQHFGDGTRLSIL.

The gene calls are TRBV19 and TRBJ2-7, with 8 bases matching TRBD1. CDR1 is LNHDA, CDR2 SQIVND, per germline (reference sequence). The junction had 11 bases not matched to a gene; V was cut back by 7 bases and J by 6 bases. This CDR3 comprises 14 residues. As DNA, the CDR3 is TGTGCCAGTAACCCCGGACAGGGAATATTCGAGCAGTACTTC. Translating gives CASNPGQGIFEQYF.

This chain uses TRBV3-1 (or the pseudogene TRBV3-2) with TRBJ1-4, with D possibly matching TRBD1 (5 bases). Germline CDR1 and CDR2: LGHDT and YNNKEL (reference sequence). There are 15 residues in the CDR3. V shed 4 bases and J shed 7 bases, with 16 bases lying between them. The CDR3 reads CASSPSGTVAEKLFF. The CDR3 DNA reads TGTGCCAGCAGCCCCAGTGGGACCGTTGCTGAAAAACTGTTTTTT.